These 11 T cell receptor beta chains were sequenced from one sample in a study of T cells expressing NK-cell markers. TCRdb processed the 5' RACE reads again and assigns one entry to each CDR3 protein, with no DNA. This sample's table has hundreds of thousands of distinct CDR3 sequences. The specimen sequenced was blood T cells: a sorted CD56 or NKG2C T cell subset, CD4+ or CD8+ T cells, or bulk PBMC T cells (not recorded which). The receptors derive from a woman aged 18-69 years in good health.

The chain joins TRBV18 to TRBJ1-6; TCRdb's D call of TRBD1 is untestable without DNA. Germline V gene data show CDR1 as KGHSH and CDR2 as LQKENI. This CDR3 has 14 residues. The CDR3 is CASSPGQENSPLHF.

The J gene is TRBJ2-1, the V gene TRBV19; TCRdb selects TRBD1, and the lack of DNA leaves this call unchecked. Germline V gene lookup returns CDR1 LNHDA and CDR2 SQIVND (reference sequence). This CDR3 is built from 18 residues. This chain's CDR3 is CASSMGSGRGEVYNEQFF.

The rearrangement uses TRBV12-3 or TRBV12-4 and TRBJ1-4; TCRdb's D call of TRBD1 is untestable without DNA. This CDR3 has 15 residues. CDR3 loop: CASSLRQGLGEKLFF.

This chain links TRBV5-1 with TRBJ1-2; absent DNA, TCRdb's TRBD1 call cannot be checked. This CDR3 has 14 amino acids. Per germline, CDR1 SGHRS and CDR2 YFSETQ. The CDR3 sequence is CASIKEAGDYGYTF. Full variable domain (rest looked up from reference TRBV5-1 and TRBJ1-2): KAGVTQTPRYLIKTRGQQVTLSCSPISGHRSVSWYQQTPGQGLQFLFEYFSETQRNKGNFPGRFSGRQFSNSRSEMNVSTLELGDSALYLCASIKEAGDYGYTFGSGTRLTVV.

The J gene is TRBJ2-6, the V gene TRBV11-2; TCRdb outputs TRBD1, but without DNA this stays unchecked. CDR3 length equals 20 residues. CDR1 and CDR2 (germline): SGHAT, FQNNGV. CDR3: CASTGGGSPLSPSGANVLTF.

CDR3 residues: CASSKSGTSSYEQYF. V gene TRBV6-1 combines with J gene TRBJ2-7. CDR1 and CDR2 (germline): MNHNS, SASEGT. The CDR3 is made up of 15 amino acids.

This chain connects TRBV10-3 to TRBJ2-7. Germline-derived CDR1 and CDR2 are ENHRY and SYGVKD. The CDR3 loop spans 13 amino acids. The CDR3 loop is CAISEIVSYEQYF.

This chain links TRBV5-5 with TRBJ1-4. Germline values: CDR1 SGHKS, CDR2 YYEKEE (reference sequence). There are 15 residues in the CDR3. The chain's CDR3 is CASSLEATKGEKLFF.

V and J are TRBV7-2 and TRBJ2-5; TCRdb names TRBD2, which stays unverified in the absence of DNA. Germline V lookup: CDR1 SGHTA, CDR2 FQGNSA. The CDR3 loop spans 15 amino acids. The CDR3 spells CASSPLAGPQETQYF.

V gene TRBV29-1 combines with J gene TRBJ1-3; TCRdb picks TRBD1, but there is no DNA to check that call. The CDR3 totals 13 residues. Germline V gives CDR1 SQVTM, CDR2 ANQGSEA. The CDR3 reads CSVLTGPGNTIYF.

The chain recombines TRBV11-2 with TRBJ2-1; TCRdb proposes TRBD1, but this gene call is untestable without DNA. CDR1 and CDR2 (germline): SGHAT, FQNNGV. The CDR3 covers 14 residues. The CDR3 sequence: CASSLAGIYNEQFF.